What follows describes a single T cell receptor (beta chain). The data are from a study of blood T cell repertoires in COVID-19. Whole-study context: Collection of acute and convalescent COVID-19 samples took place in the United States, Italy and Spain.

The repertoire was sequenced with immunoSEQ multiplex PCR; TCRdb's copy has only in-frame clones and lacks some. The sample yields fewer than 120,000 clones, approximately 82% seen once. The specimen sequenced was peripheral blood. This clonotype originated in a woman aged 80 or over with acute or convalescent COVID-19.

CDR3 sequence: CASSSGGSGNTIYF. The CDR3 bases are TGTGCCAGCAGTTCCGGGGGCTCTGGAAACACCATATATTTT. V gene TRBV28 combines with J gene TRBJ1-3, with D maybe TRBD1 (5 bases). Germline V CDR1 and CDR2: MDHEN, SYDVKM. This CDR3 is 14 amino acids long. V lost 4 bases and J lost 0, with 7 bases in between.